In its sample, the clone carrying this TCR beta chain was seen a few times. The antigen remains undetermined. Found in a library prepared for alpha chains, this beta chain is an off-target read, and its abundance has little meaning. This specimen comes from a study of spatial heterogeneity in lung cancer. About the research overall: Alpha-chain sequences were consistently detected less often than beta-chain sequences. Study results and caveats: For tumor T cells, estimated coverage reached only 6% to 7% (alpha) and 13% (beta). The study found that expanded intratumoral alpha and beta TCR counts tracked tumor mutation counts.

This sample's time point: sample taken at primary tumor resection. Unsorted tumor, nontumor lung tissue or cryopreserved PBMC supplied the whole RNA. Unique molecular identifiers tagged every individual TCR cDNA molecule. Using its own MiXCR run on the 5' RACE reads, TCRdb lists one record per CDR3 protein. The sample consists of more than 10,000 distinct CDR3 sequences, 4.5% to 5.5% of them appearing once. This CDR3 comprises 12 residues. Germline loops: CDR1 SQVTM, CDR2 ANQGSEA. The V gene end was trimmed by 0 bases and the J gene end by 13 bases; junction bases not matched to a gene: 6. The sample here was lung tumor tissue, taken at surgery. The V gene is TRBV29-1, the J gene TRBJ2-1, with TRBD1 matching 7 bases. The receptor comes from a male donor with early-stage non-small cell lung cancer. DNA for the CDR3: TGCAGCGTTGAAGAGGACAGGTTCGGACAGTTCTTC. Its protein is CSVEEDRFGQFF.